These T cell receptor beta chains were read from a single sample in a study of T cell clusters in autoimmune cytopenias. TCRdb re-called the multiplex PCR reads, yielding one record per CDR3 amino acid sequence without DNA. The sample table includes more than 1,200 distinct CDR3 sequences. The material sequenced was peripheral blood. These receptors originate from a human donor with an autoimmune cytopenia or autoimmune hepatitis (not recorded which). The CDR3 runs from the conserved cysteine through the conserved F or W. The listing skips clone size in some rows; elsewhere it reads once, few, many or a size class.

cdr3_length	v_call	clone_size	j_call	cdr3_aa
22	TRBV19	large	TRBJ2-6	CASSIVTGTSGIVWAGANVLTF
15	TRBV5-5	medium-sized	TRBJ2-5	CASSLLSGGQETQYF
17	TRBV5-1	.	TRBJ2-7	CASSPGLAGGHNYEQYF
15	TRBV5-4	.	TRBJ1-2	CVSSLAREWGYGYTF
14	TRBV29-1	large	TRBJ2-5	CSAQTSGGQETQYF
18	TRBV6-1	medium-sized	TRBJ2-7	CASSEAGATGLKSYEQYF
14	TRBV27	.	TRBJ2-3	CASSLFLAGDTQYF
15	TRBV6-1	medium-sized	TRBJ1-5	CASSEWHGSNQPQHF
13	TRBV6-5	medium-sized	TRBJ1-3	CASSSNSGNTIYF
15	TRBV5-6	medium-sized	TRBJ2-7	CASRLLTGISYEQYF
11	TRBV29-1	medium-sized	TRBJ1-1	CSVGSDKKAFF
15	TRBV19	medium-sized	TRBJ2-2	CATGLAGGPAGELFF
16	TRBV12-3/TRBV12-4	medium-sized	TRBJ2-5	CASSFPTAGGDETQYF
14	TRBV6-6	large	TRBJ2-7	CASSPPGTADGQYF
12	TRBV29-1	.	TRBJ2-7	CSVGQTAYEQYF
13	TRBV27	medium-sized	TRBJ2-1	CASGSPPYNEQFF
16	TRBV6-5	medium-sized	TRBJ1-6	CASSDVSQSKDSPLHF
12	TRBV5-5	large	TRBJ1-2	CASSLEGGGYTF
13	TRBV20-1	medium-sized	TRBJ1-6	CSAAGGESSPLHF
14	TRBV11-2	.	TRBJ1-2	CASSLGQDFYGYTF
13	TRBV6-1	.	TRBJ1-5	CASSIITDSPQHF
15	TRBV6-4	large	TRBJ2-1	CASSQYTSSPNEQFF
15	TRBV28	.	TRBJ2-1	CASQPGAAGSNEQFF
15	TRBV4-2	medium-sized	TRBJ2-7	CASSQDRGSSYEQYF